This TCR beta chain is drawn from a study of cytomegalovirus exposure and HLA in healthy donors. Those who donated were healthy bone marrow donors. V lost 8 bases, J lost 5 bases, and 4 bases stayed unmatched. CDR1 and CDR2 from the germline V gene are SGHTA and FQGNSA. The CDR3 is 13 amino acids. With 60 Vbeta and 13 Jbeta primers, the PCR was carried out. Assay: immunoSEQ multiplex PCR; the TCRdb copy retains only in-frame clones and omits some. Here the sample spans 55,000 to 80,000 clones, roughly four fifths being singletons. The material sequenced was PBMCs. The chain combines TRBV7-2 with TRBJ2-7; 12 bases line up with TRBD2. The receptor was isolated from a woman in her 30s in good health and CMV-seropositive. CDR3 sequence reads: CASRLAGAHEQYF. In DNA form, the CDR3 reads TGTGCCAGCCGACTAGCGGGAGCCCACGAGCAGTACTTC.